This T cell receptor (beta chain) appears in the sequencing data of a study of T-cell memory formation after mild COVID-19 listed by TCRdb under 2021. For the study in its entirety: TCR sequence clusters from the two donors were found to be largely donor specific. T-cell clones expanding and contracting after mild COVID-19 in a couple of donors were tracked by longitudinal TCRalpha and TCRbeta repertoire sequencing. The cohort was made up of two young adult volunteers, one female and one male, who were previously healthy.

Ficoll-Paque density gradient centrifugation was the method used to isolate PBMCs. V loses 3 bases at its end and J loses 8 bases; junction bases beyond the gene matches: 18. Looking up the germline V gene yields CDR1 LGHNA and CDR2 YSLEER. The CDR3 runs 17 amino acids, cysteine and phenylalanine included. Of all the DNA, just the CDR3 is kept, 51 bases in frame from base 1. The listed sequencing device is Illumina NovaSeq 6000. TCRalpha and TCRbeta cDNA libraries were constructed by 5'RACE with constant-segment primers, with sample barcodes and unique molecular identifiers being introduced. RNA was extracted from every sample with Trizol reagent. Libraries were amplified in two PCR steps, with a second sample barcode and Illumina TruSeq adapters added in the second step. Libraries were sequenced on an Illumina NovaSeq with 2 x 150 bp paired-end reads. Processing in the source paper ran as follows. Reads were demultiplexed and collapsed into UMI-guided consensus sequences with migec v1.2.7. Using mixcr v2.1.11, UMI consensuses were aligned to TRA and TRB V and J templates and then assembled into clonotypes. Expanded or contracted clonotypes were those called significant by both edgeR and NoisET, with noise models trained on biological replicates. For edgeR calls, the thresholds were a false discovery rate-adjusted p below 0.01 and a log2 fold-change of 1. As an exploratory analysis of dynamics, max-normalized trajectories of the 1000 most abundant clonotypes were examined with PCA combined with hierarchical clustering. Separately sequenced CD4+ and CD8+ repertoires were used to assign the CD4 or CD8 phenotype of responding clones. The public reads were reanalyzed by TCRdb: fastp trimming at Q25, MiXCR alignment, in-frame beta chains only. Each record represents a unique CDR3 protein, reported with the most common genes and DNA among its rows. The V and J calls and clone size come from TCRdb's table, not from the authors' own analysis. This sample has around 250,000 distinct CDR3 sequences in its table, and around a tenth of those were observed once. 20% to 25% of the sample is held by the ten biggest clonotypes.

Paper-wide results and their limitations: Contracting CD4+ clones were found mainly in CM and EM memory subsets, while CD8+ clones were enriched in EMRA. Clones contracting from day 15 to 85 had balanced CD4/CD8 phenotypes, while a second wave expanding from day 15 to 37 was biased towards CD4+. The second-wave clones that peaked on day 37 were not confirmed to be SARS-CoV-2 specific. Only two mild cases were covered by the study, and larger cohorts that include severe cases with pre-infection samples were considered necessary. Some responding clones were detected in pre-infection memory, suggesting pre-existing cross-reactive memory T cells joined the SARS-CoV-2 response.

In this sample, this clonotype turned up a few times. Which antigen it targets is not known. No qualities accompany the bases; no much larger clone lies one base away. The V and J genes are TRBV4-3 and TRBJ1-2; TRBD1 matches 7 bases in the middle. The clonotype originates from a man between 18 and 29 years old who had mild COVID-19 (a few samples of this study predate the infection). The sample titles of this study are shuffled in the database, so cell type and time point are left out; the donor was told from shared clones. Sequencing input: PBMCs or a T cell subset sorted from them (not recorded which). The CDR3 here reads CASSQLLETGWPQGYTF. The nucleotide sequence reads as follows: TGCGCCAGCAGCCAGCTTCTAGAGACAGGGTGGCCGCAGGGCTACACCTTC.